This entry concerns a single T cell receptor beta chain. The data are from a study of blood T cell repertoires in COVID-19. Background on the study: PBMCs, B-cell-depleted T cells, or T cells provided the cDNA or gDNA that made up the material.

The CDR3 consists of 16 residues. V dropped 6 bases and J dropped 2 bases, with 14 bases sitting between them. The germline CDR1 and CDR2 sequences are MGHRA and YSYEKL. In the study's own analysis: Nucleated cell counts were estimated from reference gene primer amplification. Generated by immunoSEQ multiplex PCR, the TCRdb table keeps only in-frame clones and is missing some. V, J and clone size reflect that table, while D and trimming were determined from the DNA. The sample yields about 65,000 clones, roughly four fifths seen once. Material: peripheral blood. The chain combines TRBV4-1 with TRBJ2-6; tentatively, D is TRBD2 (6 bases). This TCR was recovered from a man aged 80 or over with acute or convalescent COVID-19. The CDR3 bases are TGCGCCAGCAGTCCTACGGGGGAACCTGGGGCCAACGTCCTGACTTTC. It translates to CASSPTGEPGANVLTF.